This section outlines one T cell receptor beta chain sequence together with its context. The data were obtained in a study of technical replicates of blood from a handful of donors. The length of the CDR3 is 16 residues. Trimming cost V 3 bases and J 10 bases, with 22 bases left between them. The germline CDR1 and CDR2 sequences are MNHEY and SMNVEV (reference sequence). Clones were read by immunoSEQ multiplex PCR, and TCRdb kept only the in-frame ones, dropping some. The sample lists around 89,000 clones, roughly 94% seen once, with about 0.25% in the top ten. V and J are TRBV27 and TRBJ2-1; D is possibly TRBD1 (5 bases). The TCR sequence derives from a human donor in good health. The sample consisted of T cells isolated from PBMCs. The CDR3: CASSLGYVPTPGEQFF. The CDR3 DNA follows: TGTGCCAGCAGTTTGGGGTACGTCCCGACTCCAGGGGAGCAGTTCTTC.